This T cell receptor beta chain was identified in a study of T-cell memory formation after mild COVID-19. Turning to this clonotype: The target antigen is unknown.

Looked up from germline, CDR1 is LGHDT and CDR2 is YNNKEL (reference sequence). The V end was cut by 4 bases, the J end by 4 bases, with 10 bases between. The CDR3 consists of 14 residues. Study outcomes and limitations: Among contracting clones, CD4+ were mainly CM/EM and CD8+ enriched in EMRA. Clones contracting over day 15 to 85 were CD4/CD8 balanced, with later expanders leaning CD4+.

One entry per CDR3 protein, called by TCRdb with MiXCR from the 5' RACE reads. The data contain 200,000 to 300,000 distinct CDR3 sequences, 15% to 19% of them seen just once; the ten biggest clones take up 2% to 2.5%. The sample consisted of PBMCs or a T cell subset sorted from them (not recorded which). The chain employs TRBV3-1 and TRBJ2-2; maybe TRBD1 (5 bases). The TCR comes from an adult woman who had mild COVID-19 (a few samples of this study predate the infection). Cell type and time point are not known. CDR3 sequence reads: CASSLTVGTGELFF. The DNA of the CDR3 is TGTGCCAGCAGCCTGACAGTGGGCACCGGGGAGCTGTTTTTT. Full variable domain (missing parts from reference TRBV3-1 and TRBJ2-2): DTAVSQTPKYLVTQMGNDKSIKCEQNLGHDTMYWYKQDSKKFLKIMFSYNNKELIINETVPNRFSPKSPDKAHLNLHINSLELGDSAVYFCASSLTVGTGELFFGEGSRLTVL.